This is a list of T cell receptor beta chains from one sample in a study of blood T cell repertoires in COVID-19. Repertoires were generated with immunoSEQ multiplex PCR, while TCRdb's copy carries only in-frame clones and drops some. The table has 300,000 to 400,000 clones, 75% to 90% seen once. What was sequenced was PBMCs or T cells enriched from blood (not recorded which). The receptors derive from a woman aged 25 to 39 who had been exposed to COVID-19. The CDR3 runs from the conserved cysteine through the conserved F or W.

TRBV5-1 | CASSLGFGTSGDYEQYF
TRBV3-1/TRBV3-2 | CASSLRGAGTEAFF
TRBV7-6 | CASSLAKGSQYF
TRBV27 | CASSLRLDRHNYGYTF
TRBV10-3 | CAISNPEWRSGANVLTF
TRBV4-1 | CASSFRLTGELFF
TRBV10-3 | CAISGLVGQGISTDTQYF
TRBV5-5 | CASSLASGAYGQYF
TRBV6-4 | CASSSTGYTEAFF
TRBV6-5 | CASSTGVNTEAFF
TRBV7-3 | CASSFGGAGGMNTEAFF
TRBV11-2 | CASSPGGSGRSYNEQFF
TRBV4-1 | CASSDRDSFSGNTIYF
TRBV24-1 | CATSDSGTSGPLDTQYF
TRBV24-1 | CATSDPGLAGHEQFF
TRBV2 | CASKRRAGGNQPQHF
TRBV28 | CASSLRTAQWGGYTF
TRBV6-5 | CASSFPGHTYNEQFF
TRBV4-3 | CASSRGRTGSYEQYF
TRBV7-3 | CASSLQGAHGELFF
TRBV10-1 | CASSESGRGPNTGELFF
TRBV9 | CASSARTGDIGETQYF
TRBV3-1/TRBV3-2 | CASSQDLIQHEQYF
TRBV7-3 | CASSTFRDRVAGANVLTF
TRBV7-9 | CASSARQGTGNTIYF
TRBV19 | CASDRYSNQPQHF
TRBV6-5 | CAAREGGGIYGYTF
TRBV9 | CASSPLDIVPNRTCHSNQPQHF
TRBV5-5 | CASSSGLNSGNTIYF
TRBV27 | CASRTGPYQPQHF
TRBV28 | CASSLTGGNYGYTF
TRBV28 | CASIRQPNSPLHF
TRBV18 | CASSPAGATEAFF
TRBV28 | CASRTTGGSYGYTF
TRBV2 | CASSEGHSNQPQHF
TRBV29-1 | CSVQPSINEKLFF
TRBV9 | CASSPTGGSLGELFF
TRBV7-9 | CASSLSFSYEQYF
TRBV6-6 | CASSLRDRGLTTNEKLFF
TRBV27 | CASAKDRGDNQPQHF
TRBV5-1 | CASSLGGQRTDTQYF
TRBV5-1 | CASSLGTGDGQPQHF